These 13 T cell receptor beta chains share one sample of origin, sequenced in a study of cytotoxic CD8 clonotypes in ibrutinib-treated CLL. The table came from immunoSEQ multiplex PCR; TCRdb's copy has only in-frame clones and leaves some out. This table holds around 200,000 clones, approximately 75% found once. Material: PBMCs, obtained after 12 months of ibrutinib treatment. The receptor source for this set is a human donor with chronic lymphocytic leukemia.

The chain employs TRBV5-4 and TRBJ2-7; 10 bases fit TRBD2. The germline gives CDR1 SGHNT, CDR2 YYREEE (reference sequence). V shed 4 bases and J 0 bases; nucleotides not matched to a gene: 4. The CDR3 has 15 amino acids. As DNA, the CDR3 is TGTGCCAGCAGCCGAACTAGCGGGACCTCCTACGAGCAGTACTTC. Translation gives CASSRTSGTSYEQYF. The whole variable domain, filled in from reference TRBV5-4 and TRBJ2-7, reads ETGVTQSPTHLIKTRGQQVTLRCSSQSGHNTVSWYQQALGQGPQFIFQYYREEENGRGNFPPRFSGLQFPNYSSELNVNALELDDSALYLCASSRTSGTSYEQYFGPGTRLTVT.

This chain links TRBV5-8 with TRBJ2-5, with no clear D. The CDR3 covers 11 residues. Per germline, CDR1 SGHTS and CDR2 YDEGEE. Trimming cost V 3 bases and J 8 bases, with 8 bases left between them. CDR3 sequence: CASSYLFTQYF. DNA for the CDR3: TGTGCCAGCAGCTACCTTTTTACCCAGTACTTC.

This clone was found once. CDR3 nucleotides: TGCGCCAGCAGCCAAGATGCTAGAACCGAGCAGTACTTC. Encoded protein: CASSQDARTEQYF. The J gene is TRBJ2-7, the V gene TRBV4-1, with D unclear. Trimming took 0 bases from V and 6 from J, leaving 9 bases between them. The CDR3 is 13 residues long. Germline V gives CDR1 MGHRA, CDR2 YSYEKL.

The J gene is TRBJ1-1, the V gene TRBV6-6; D unclear. V dropped 6 bases and J dropped 6 bases, with 14 bases sitting between them. The germline gives CDR1 MNHNY, CDR2 SVGAGI (reference sequence). The CDR3 covers 13 residues. CDR3 in amino acids: CASSQDYYPEAFF. The DNA for the CDR3 is TGTGCCAGCAGCCAAGACTATTACCCTGAAGCTTTCTTT.

The chain joins TRBV6-5 to TRBJ2-3, with no clear D. This CDR3 has 15 residues. V was clipped by 4 bases and J by 1 base, with 12 bases between them. Germline lookup yields CDR1 MNHEY and CDR2 SVGAGI. CDR3 sequence reads: CASSSVGGRTDTQYF. The CDR3 DNA follows: TGTGCCAGCAGTTCCGTGGGCGGTCGCACAGATACGCAGTATTTT.

This chain connects TRBV15 to TRBJ1-1, with D maybe TRBD1 (6 bases). Germline CDR1 LNHNV, CDR2 YYDKDF (reference sequence). This CDR3 has 13 residues. V was trimmed by 5 bases and J by 3 bases, leaving 10 bases between them. CDR3 loop: CATSGGADTEAFF. The CDR3, as DNA: TGTGCCACCAGCGGGGGGGCGGACACTGAAGCTTTCTTT.

The CDR3 DNA follows: TGCAGTGCCGAGCTCTACGAGCAGTACTTC. It is translated as CSAELYEQYF. The rearrangement links TRBV20-1 to TRBJ2-7, with unresolved D. The CDR3 is made up of 10 amino acids. V dropped 6 bases and J dropped 3 bases, with 6 bases sitting between them. Germline CDR1 DFQATT, CDR2 SNEGSKA (reference sequence).

This chain uses TRBV10-2 with TRBJ1-5; the D is unclear. V dropped 5 bases and J dropped 5 bases, with 13 bases sitting between them. This CDR3 contains 14 residues. Germline-derived CDR1 and CDR2 are WSHSY and SAAADI. CDR3 DNA sequence: TGCGCCAGCAGTCCCCGTGTCGCGGATCAGCCCCAGCATTTT. It codes for CASSPRVADQPQHF.

The chain recombines TRBV7-9 with TRBJ2-5, with a possible D match to TRBD1 (6 bases). The length of the CDR3 is 15 residues. Germline loops: CDR1 SEHNR, CDR2 FQNEAQ (reference sequence). V lost 4 bases and J 1 base, leaving 13 bases between the germline ends. The CDR3 is CASSSTGQFQETQYF. As DNA, the CDR3 is TGTGCCAGCAGCTCGACCGGACAGTTCCAAGAGACCCAGTACTTC.

J is TRBJ1-2 and V is TRBV6-5, with 9 nucleotides matching TRBD1. With V trimmed by 3 bases and J by 8 bases, 7 bases remained unmatched. Germline V lookup: CDR1 MNHEY, CDR2 SVGAGI. The CDR3 runs to 14 residues. CDR3 in amino acids: CASSYYAGTGGYTF. CDR3 nucleotides: TGTGCCAGCAGTTATTATGCCGGGACAGGGGGCTACACCTTC.

The CDR3 nucleotides are TGCGCCAGCAGGAACGCTGGGACAGGGGGCGAGTGGAATGGCTACACCTTC. Translation gives CASRNAGTGGEWNGYTF. J is TRBJ1-2 and V is TRBV5-1; 12 positions match TRBD1. V shed 5 bases and J 6 bases; nucleotides not matched to a gene: 14. Germline-derived CDR1 and CDR2 are SGHRS and YFSETQ. The CDR3 spans 17 residues.

A single count supports this clone. V and J are TRBV5-1 and TRBJ2-1; no firm D call. Trimming removed 4 bases from V and 8 bases from J, with 16 bases in between. There are 14 residues in the CDR3. Germline values: CDR1 SGHRS, CDR2 YFSETQ. The CDR3: CASSRDPHSDEQFF. The CDR3 DNA reads as TGCGCCAGCAGCCGCGACCCCCACAGCGATGAGCAGTTCTTC.

The V and J genes are TRBV18 and TRBJ2-5; 7 nucleotides align to TRBD1. This CDR3 has 15 amino acids. Germline V gives CDR1 KGHSH, CDR2 LQKENI. J lost 0 bases, V lost 3 bases, and 4 bases had no gene match. DNA for the CDR3: TGTGCCAGCTCACCGGGGGACAGACACCAAGAGACCCAGTACTTC. Amino acid sequence: CASSPGDRHQETQYF.